Below, 19 T cell receptor beta chains from the same sample are listed, as sequenced in a study of Graves' ophthalmopathy and Graves' hyperthyroidism. RNA transcripts served as template for amplifying TCR beta CDR3 sequences. HTBI-primed first-round RT-PCR preceded second-round multiplex PCR. TCRdb itself ran the multiplex PCR reads through MiXCR, one entry per CDR3 protein. The data show 300,000 to 500,000 distinct CDR3 sequences, 15% to 19% seen once. The sample was peripheral blood. These receptor sequences come from a woman aged 18 to 35 with stable Graves' hyperthyroidism.

This clonotype was seen many times. J is TRBJ1-2 and V is TRBV14; D not certain. Trimming left V 0 bases short and J 7 bases short, with 15 bases between. This CDR3 comprises 15 residues. The germline V gene has CDR1 SGHDN and CDR2 FVKESK. CDR3 sequence reads: CASSQDWEGSRGYTF. DNA for the CDR3: TGTGCCAGCAGCCAAGATTGGGAGGGAAGTCGTGGCTACACCTTC. The full variable domain, rest sourced from reference TRBV14 and TRBJ1-2, is EAGVTQFPSHSVIEKGQTVTLRCDPISGHDNLYWYRRVMGKEIKFLLHFVKESKQDESGMPNNRFLAERTGGTYSTLKVQPAELEDSGVYFCASSQDWEGSRGYTFGSGTRLTVV.

J is TRBJ2-7 and V is TRBV12-3 or TRBV12-4; 7 bases match TRBD1. V shed 6 bases, J shed 0 bases, and the junction held 5 bases outside the gene matches. The CDR3 contains 14 residues. CDR3 protein: CASSGTAFSYEQYF. The CDR3 coding sequence is TGTGCCAGCAGCGGGACAGCCTTCTCCTACGAGCAGTACTTC.

There are many counts of this clonotype. The rearrangement joins TRBV20-1 to TRBJ1-1, with D unclear. The CDR3 is 13 amino acids. Germline V gene data show CDR1 as DFQATT and CDR2 as SNEGSKA (reference sequence). Trimming pared 3 bases from V and 1 base from J, leaving 9 bases between. For the CDR3, the DNA is TGCAGTGCTAGTGCCAGGACGAACACTGAAGCTTTCTTT. Its protein is CSASARTNTEAFF.

This chain uses TRBV19 with TRBJ2-2; tentatively, D is TRBD1 (8 bases). V lost 5 bases, J lost 0 bases, and 16 bases lay in between. The CDR3 sequence is 17 residues long. Germline V gene sequence: CDR1 LNHDA, CDR2 SQIVND (reference sequence). The CDR3 reads CASSPGQGGSNTGELFF. The DNA for the CDR3 is TGTGCCAGTAGTCCCGGACAGGGAGGGTCGAACACCGGGGAGCTGTTTTTT.

This clonotype was picked up many times. The chain is built from TRBV29-1 and TRBJ1-1; no clear D gene. The V gene lost 4 bases and the J gene lost 1 base, with 10 bases spanning the gap. Germline-derived CDR1 and CDR2 are SQVTM and ANQGSEA. This CDR3 has 13 amino acids. The CDR3 sequence: CSVVGRTNTEAFF. The CDR3 DNA reads as TGCAGCGTTGTTGGGAGAACGAACACTGAAGCTTTCTTT.

This sequence joins TRBV20-1 and TRBJ1-6, with D hard to call. Germline CDR1 reads DFQATT; CDR2 reads SNEGSKA (reference sequence). Trimming shortened V by 3 bases and J by 6 bases, and 15 bases separated the two germline ends. The CDR3 spans 15 residues. The CDR3 DNA follows: TGCAGTGCTAGGTTCCCCGCGGGGATTAATTCACCCCTCCACTTT. Encoded protein: CSARFPAGINSPLHF.

This clonotype was seen a handful of times. The V and J genes are TRBV27 and TRBJ2-5, with D perhaps TRBD1 (6 bases). The CDR3 extends over 15 amino acids. Trimming cost V 0 bases and J 2 bases, with 10 bases left between them. In germline, CDR1 is MNHEY, CDR2 SMNVEV (reference sequence). CDR3 sequence reads: CASSLSVGGQETQYF. In DNA, the CDR3 is TGTGCCAGCAGTTTATCGGTAGGGGGTCAAGAGACCCAGTACTTC.

The table lists this clonotype with many counts. The V call is TRBV12-3 or TRBV12-4, the J call TRBJ1-3, with D hard to call. The V gene lost 5 bases and the J gene lost 2 bases, with 10 bases spanning the gap. CDR3 length: 14 amino acids. The CDR3: CASSRAEAGNTIYF. In DNA form, the CDR3 reads TGTGCCAGCAGTCGGGCAGAGGCTGGAAACACCATATATTTT.

This clonotype showed up many times. This chain links TRBV29-1 with TRBJ1-3, with D possibly TRBD1 on 6 matching bases. Per germline, CDR1 SQVTM and CDR2 ANQGSEA. The V gene lost 3 bases and the J gene lost 0 bases, with 9 bases spanning the gap. The CDR3 sequence is 14 residues long. DNA for the CDR3: TGCAGCGTTGACGGGGGGCTCTCTGGAAACACCATATATTTT. Amino acids: CSVDGGLSGNTIYF. Filled out from reference TRBV29-1 and TRBJ1-3, the complete variable domain reads SAVISQKPSRDICQRGTSLTIQCQVDSQVTMMFWYRQQPGQSLTLIATANQGSEATYESGFVIDKFPISRPNLTFSTLTVSNMSPEDSSIYLCSVDGGLSGNTIYFGEGSWLTVV.

V gene TRBV5-1 combines with J gene TRBJ2-2; tentatively, D is TRBD1 (6 bases). The CDR3 loop spans 16 amino acids. V was trimmed by 2 bases and J by 4 bases, leaving 15 bases between them. Germline-derived CDR1 and CDR2 are SGHRS and YFSETQ. CDR3 loop: CASSFPGHSFTGELFF. The DNA for the CDR3 is TGCGCCAGCAGCTTCCCGGGACACAGTTTCACCGGGGAGCTGTTTTTT.

This clonotype came up a few times. V and J are TRBV30 and TRBJ1-1; perhaps TRBD1 as D (5 bases). V lost 0 bases and J lost 0, with 17 bases in between. The CDR3 totals 17 residues. CDR1 GTSNPN and CDR2 SVGIG come from the germline V gene (reference sequence). This CDR3 is CAWSVWGLGHLNTEAFF. The CDR3 DNA reads TGTGCCTGGAGTGTATGGGGGTTAGGTCACTTGAACACTGAAGCTTTCTTT.

This clonotype was detected ten times or more. The chain recombines TRBV29-1 with TRBJ2-7; 9 positions agree with TRBD1. There are 11 residues in the CDR3. With V trimmed by 7 bases and J by 6 bases, 4 bases remained unmatched. The V gene's germline CDR1 is SQVTM and CDR2 ANQGSEA. This CDR3 is CSGGTGPEQYF. DNA of the CDR3: TGCAGCGGCGGGACAGGGCCCGAGCAGTACTTC.

At least ten counts were recorded for this clonotype. This rearrangement joins TRBV2 to TRBJ1-1; D unresolved. Trimming removed 6 bases at V and 8 bases at J, with 10 bases between. The CDR3 covers 11 residues. Looked up from germline, CDR1 is SNHLY and CDR2 is FYNNEI. Written as DNA, the CDR3 is TGTGCCAGCAGCTATAGACGAGAAGCTTTCTTT. Amino acids: CASSYRREAFF.

The CDR3 coding sequence is TGTGCCAGCAGCCCCGATATGTATGGCTACACCTTC. Residues: CASSPDMYGYTF. The chain recombines TRBV7-9 with TRBJ1-2; no firm D call. The CDR3 consists of 12 residues. The germline V and J ends were trimmed by 5 bases and 5 bases, with 9 bases remaining between them. Germline CDR1 and CDR2: SEHNR and FQNEAQ (reference sequence).

The rearrangement links TRBV27 to TRBJ2-5; TRBD2 might be the D (5 bases). Germline CDR1 and CDR2: MNHEY and SMNVEV (reference sequence). This CDR3 region has 15 residues. V dropped 4 bases and J dropped 3 bases, with 15 bases sitting between them. This CDR3 is CASSYATTFEETQYF. CDR3 nucleotide sequence: TGTGCCAGCAGTTACGCGACTACTTTCGAAGAGACCCAGTACTTC.

The chain is built from TRBV12-3 or TRBV12-4 and TRBJ1-2, with 7 bases identical to TRBD1. With V trimmed by 3 bases and J by 6 bases, 10 bases remained unmatched. The CDR3 covers 15 residues. CDR3: CASSLYRDRWNGYTF. DNA for the CDR3: TGTGCCAGCAGTTTGTACCGGGACAGATGGAATGGCTACACCTTC.

The chain carries TRBV12-3 or TRBV12-4 and TRBJ1-2; tentative D call: TRBD1 (6 bases). The CDR3 runs 16 residues. Trimming removed 6 bases at V and 7 bases at J, with 24 bases between. The CDR3, as DNA: TGTGCCAGCAGCCCCGGGGAACCGACAGGCCTTTCTGGCTACACCTTC. Translated, it gives CASSPGEPTGLSGYTF.

Ten or more counts support this clonotype. The chain employs TRBV20-1 and TRBJ2-5; maybe TRBD2 (7 bases). This CDR3 has 15 residues. Germline V gene lookup returns CDR1 DFQATT and CDR2 SNEGSKA (reference sequence). V was clipped by 0 bases and J by 4 bases, with 15 bases between them. CDR3 residues: CSARDGQGGGETQYF. Written as DNA, the CDR3 is TGCAGTGCTAGAGATGGGCAAGGGGGGGGAGAGACCCAGTACTTC.

This clonotype was detected only a few times. This clone may be a read error of a much larger clone one base away. This chain joins TRBV6-1 and TRBJ1-2, with D hard to call. With 7 bases removed from V and 11 bases from J, the gap between germline ends came to 17 bases. The CDR3 length is 12 residues. Germline V CDR1 and CDR2: MNHNS, SASEGT. In DNA, the CDR3 is TGTGCCAGCACCCTCCTGAGGTTTGGGTACACCTTC. Translating gives CASTLLRFGYTF.